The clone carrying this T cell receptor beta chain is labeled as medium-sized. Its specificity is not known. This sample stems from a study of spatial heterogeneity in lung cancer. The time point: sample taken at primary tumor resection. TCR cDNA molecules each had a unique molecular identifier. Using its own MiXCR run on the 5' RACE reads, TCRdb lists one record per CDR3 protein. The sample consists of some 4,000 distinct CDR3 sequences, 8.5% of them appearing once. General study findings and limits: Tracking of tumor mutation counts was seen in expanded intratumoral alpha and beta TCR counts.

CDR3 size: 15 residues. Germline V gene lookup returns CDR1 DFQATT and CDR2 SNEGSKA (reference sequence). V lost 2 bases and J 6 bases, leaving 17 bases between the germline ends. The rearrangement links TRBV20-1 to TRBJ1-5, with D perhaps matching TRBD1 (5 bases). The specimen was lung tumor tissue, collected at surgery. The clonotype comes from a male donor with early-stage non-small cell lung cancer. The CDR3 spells CSARSHSGIGQPQHF. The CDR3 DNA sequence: TGCAGTGCTAGATCCCACTCAGGGATCGGTCAGCCCCAGCATTTT.